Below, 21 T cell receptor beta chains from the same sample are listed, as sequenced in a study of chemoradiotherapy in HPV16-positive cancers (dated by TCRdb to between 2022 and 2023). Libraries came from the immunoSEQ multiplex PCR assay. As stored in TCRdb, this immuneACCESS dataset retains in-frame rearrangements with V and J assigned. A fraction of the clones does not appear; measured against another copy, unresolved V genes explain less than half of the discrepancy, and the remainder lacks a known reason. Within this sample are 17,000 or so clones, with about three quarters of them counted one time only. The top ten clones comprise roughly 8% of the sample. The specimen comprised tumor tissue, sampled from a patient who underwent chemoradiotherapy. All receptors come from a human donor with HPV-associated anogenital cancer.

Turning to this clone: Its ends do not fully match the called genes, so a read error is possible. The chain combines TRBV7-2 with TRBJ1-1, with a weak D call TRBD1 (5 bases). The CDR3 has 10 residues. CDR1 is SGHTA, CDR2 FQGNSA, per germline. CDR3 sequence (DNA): TGTGCCAGCAGCATAGACAGTGTGATCTTT. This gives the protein CASSIDSVIF.

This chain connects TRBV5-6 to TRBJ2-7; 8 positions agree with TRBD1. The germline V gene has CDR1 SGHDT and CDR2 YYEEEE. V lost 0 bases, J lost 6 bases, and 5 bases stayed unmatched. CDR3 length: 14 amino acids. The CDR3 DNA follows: TGTGCCAGCAGCTTGGTTGGCAGGGGGCTCGAGCAGTACTTC. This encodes CASSLVGRGLEQYF.

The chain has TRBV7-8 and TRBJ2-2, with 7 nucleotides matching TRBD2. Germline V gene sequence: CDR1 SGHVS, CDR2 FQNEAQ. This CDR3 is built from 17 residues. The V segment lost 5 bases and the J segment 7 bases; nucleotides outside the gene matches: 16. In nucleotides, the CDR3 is TGTGCCAGCAGCATAACCGGGGCGGGAGTATTACGCGGGGAGCTGTTTTTT. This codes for CASSITGAGVLRGELFF.

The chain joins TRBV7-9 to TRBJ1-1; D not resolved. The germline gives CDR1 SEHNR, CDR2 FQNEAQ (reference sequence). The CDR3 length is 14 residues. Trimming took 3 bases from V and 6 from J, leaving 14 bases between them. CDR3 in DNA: TGTGCCAGCAGCTTTGGACGGGGTCCCGCTGAAGCTTTCTTT. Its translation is CASSFGRGPAEAFF.

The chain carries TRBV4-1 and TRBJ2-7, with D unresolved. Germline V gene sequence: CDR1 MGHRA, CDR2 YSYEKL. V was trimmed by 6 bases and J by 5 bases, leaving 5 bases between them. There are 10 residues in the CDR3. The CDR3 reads CASRYDEQYF. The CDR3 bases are TGCGCCAGCAGATACGACGAGCAGTACTTC.

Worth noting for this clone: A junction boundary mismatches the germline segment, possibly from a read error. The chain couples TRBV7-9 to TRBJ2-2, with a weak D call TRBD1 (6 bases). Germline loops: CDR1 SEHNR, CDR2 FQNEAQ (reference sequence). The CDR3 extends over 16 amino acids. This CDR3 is CASSLDRVLNPGELFF. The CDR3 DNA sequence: TGTGCCAGCAGCTTAGACAGGGTTTTGAACCCCGGGGAGCTGTTTTTT.

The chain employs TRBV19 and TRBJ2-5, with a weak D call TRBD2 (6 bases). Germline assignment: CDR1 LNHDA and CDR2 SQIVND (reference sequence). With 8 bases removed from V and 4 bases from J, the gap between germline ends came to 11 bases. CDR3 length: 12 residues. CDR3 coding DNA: TGTGCCAGTCGACAAGCGGGAGAGACCCAGTACTTC. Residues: CASRQAGETQYF.

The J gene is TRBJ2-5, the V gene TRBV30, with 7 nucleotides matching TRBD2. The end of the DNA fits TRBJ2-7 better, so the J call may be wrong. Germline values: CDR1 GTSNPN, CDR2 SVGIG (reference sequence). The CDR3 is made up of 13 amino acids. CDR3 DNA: TGTGCCTGGAGTGGCAGCGGGGCGGGCGAGCAGTACTTC. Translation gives CAWSGSGAGEQYF.

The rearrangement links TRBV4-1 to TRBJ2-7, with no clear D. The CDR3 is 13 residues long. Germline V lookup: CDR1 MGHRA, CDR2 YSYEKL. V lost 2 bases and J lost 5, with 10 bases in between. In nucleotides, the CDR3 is TGCGCCAGCAGCCAACAAGCTTTAGACGAGCAGTACTTC. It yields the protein CASSQQALDEQYF.

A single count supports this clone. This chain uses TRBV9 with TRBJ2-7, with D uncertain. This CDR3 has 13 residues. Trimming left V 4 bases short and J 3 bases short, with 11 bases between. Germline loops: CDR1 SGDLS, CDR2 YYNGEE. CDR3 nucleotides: TGTGCCAGCAGCCCGCGGCTTGGCTACGAGCAGTACTTC. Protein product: CASSPRLGYEQYF.

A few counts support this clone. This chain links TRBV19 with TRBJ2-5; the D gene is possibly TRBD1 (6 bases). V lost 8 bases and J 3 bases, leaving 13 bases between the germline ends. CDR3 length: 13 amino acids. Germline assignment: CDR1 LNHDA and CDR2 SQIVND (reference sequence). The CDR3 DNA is TGTGCCAGTCCAAAGACAGGTGAAGAGACCCAGTACTTC. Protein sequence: CASPKTGEETQYF.

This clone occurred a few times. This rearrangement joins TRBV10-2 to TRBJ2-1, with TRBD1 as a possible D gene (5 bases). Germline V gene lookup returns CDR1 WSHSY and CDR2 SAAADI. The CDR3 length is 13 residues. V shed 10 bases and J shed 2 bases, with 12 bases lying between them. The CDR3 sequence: CATSTETYNEQFF. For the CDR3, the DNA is TGCGCCACTTCGACAGAGACCTACAATGAGCAGTTCTTC.

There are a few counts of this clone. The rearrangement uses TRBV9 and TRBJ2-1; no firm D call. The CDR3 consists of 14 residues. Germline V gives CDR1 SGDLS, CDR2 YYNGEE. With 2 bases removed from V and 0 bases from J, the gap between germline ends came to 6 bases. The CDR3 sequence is CASSVRLSYNEQFF. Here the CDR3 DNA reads TGTGCCAGCAGCGTGAGACTCTCCTACAATGAGCAGTTCTTC.

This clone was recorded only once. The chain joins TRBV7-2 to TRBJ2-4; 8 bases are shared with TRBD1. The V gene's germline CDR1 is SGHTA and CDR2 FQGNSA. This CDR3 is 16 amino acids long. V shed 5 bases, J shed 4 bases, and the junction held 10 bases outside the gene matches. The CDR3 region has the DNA TGTGCCAGCAGCGAGCAGGCACAGGGGGAAAAAAACATTCAGTACTTC. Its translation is CASSEQAQGEKNIQYF.

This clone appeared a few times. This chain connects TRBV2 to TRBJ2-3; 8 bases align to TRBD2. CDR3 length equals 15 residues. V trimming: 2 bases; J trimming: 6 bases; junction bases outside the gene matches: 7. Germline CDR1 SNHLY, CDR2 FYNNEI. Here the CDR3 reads CASSEIGGAKDTQYF. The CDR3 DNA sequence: TGTGCCAGCAGTGAAATCGGGGGGGCTAAGGATACGCAGTATTTT.

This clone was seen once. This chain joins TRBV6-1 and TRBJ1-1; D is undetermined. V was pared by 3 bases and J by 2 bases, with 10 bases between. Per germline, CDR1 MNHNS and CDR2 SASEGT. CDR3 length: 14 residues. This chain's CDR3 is CASSDGPPNTEAFF. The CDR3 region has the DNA TGTGCCAGCAGTGACGGGCCCCCCAACACTGAAGCTTTCTTT.

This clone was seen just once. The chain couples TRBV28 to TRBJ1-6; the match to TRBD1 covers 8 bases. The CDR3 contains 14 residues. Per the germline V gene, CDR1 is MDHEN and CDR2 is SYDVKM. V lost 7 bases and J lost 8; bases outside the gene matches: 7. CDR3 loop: CASTTGTGDSPLHF. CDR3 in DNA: TGTGCCAGCACTACCGGGACAGGAGATTCACCCCTCCACTTT. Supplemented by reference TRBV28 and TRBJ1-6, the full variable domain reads DVKVTQSSRYLVKRTGEKVFLECVQDMDHENMFWYRQDPGLGLRLIYFSYDVKMKEKGDIPEGYSVSREKKERFSLILESASTNQTSMYLCASTTGTGDSPLHFGNGTRLTVT.

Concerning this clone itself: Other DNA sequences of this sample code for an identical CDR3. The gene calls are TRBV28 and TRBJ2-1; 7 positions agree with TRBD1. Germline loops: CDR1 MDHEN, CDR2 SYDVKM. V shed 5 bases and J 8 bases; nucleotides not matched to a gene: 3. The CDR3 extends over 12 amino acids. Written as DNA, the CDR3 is TGTGCCAGCAGTCAACAGGGGTATGAGCAGTTCTTC. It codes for CASSQQGYEQFF.

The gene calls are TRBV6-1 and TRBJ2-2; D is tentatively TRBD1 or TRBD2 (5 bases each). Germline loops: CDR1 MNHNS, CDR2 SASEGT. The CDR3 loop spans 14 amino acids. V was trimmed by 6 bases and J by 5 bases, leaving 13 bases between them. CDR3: CASRGGRVTGELFF. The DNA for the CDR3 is TGTGCCAGCAGAGGAGGCAGGGTGACCGGGGAGCTGTTTTTT.

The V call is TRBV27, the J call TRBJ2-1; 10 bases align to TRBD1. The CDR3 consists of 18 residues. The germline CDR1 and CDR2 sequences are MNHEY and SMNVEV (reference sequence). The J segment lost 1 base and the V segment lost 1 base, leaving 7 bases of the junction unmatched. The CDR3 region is CASSLYGTGAASYNEQFF. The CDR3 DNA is TGTGCCAGCAGTTTATACGGGACAGGGGCAGCATCCTACAATGAGCAGTTCTTC.

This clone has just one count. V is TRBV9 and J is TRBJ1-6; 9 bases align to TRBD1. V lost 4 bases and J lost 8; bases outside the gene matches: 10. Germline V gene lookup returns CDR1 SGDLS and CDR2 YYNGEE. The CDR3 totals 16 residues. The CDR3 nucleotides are TGTGCCAGCAGCACTCGGCAGACAGGGGGTCATTCACCCCTCCACTTT. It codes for CASSTRQTGGHSPLHF.